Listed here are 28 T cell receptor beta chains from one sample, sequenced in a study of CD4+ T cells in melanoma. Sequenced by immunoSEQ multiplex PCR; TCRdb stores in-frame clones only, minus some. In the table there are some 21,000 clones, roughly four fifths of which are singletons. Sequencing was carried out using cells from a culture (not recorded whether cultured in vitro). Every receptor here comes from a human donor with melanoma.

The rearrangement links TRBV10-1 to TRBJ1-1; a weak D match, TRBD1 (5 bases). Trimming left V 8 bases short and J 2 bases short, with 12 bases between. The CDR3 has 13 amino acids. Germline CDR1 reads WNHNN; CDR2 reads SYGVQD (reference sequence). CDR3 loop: CASSSGGNTEAFF. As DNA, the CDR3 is TGCGCCAGCTCCTCCGGGGGTAACACTGAAGCTTTCTTT.

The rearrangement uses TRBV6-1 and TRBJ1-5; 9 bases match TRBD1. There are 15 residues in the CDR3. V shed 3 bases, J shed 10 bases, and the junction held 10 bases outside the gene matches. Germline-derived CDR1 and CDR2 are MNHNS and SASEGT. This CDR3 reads CASSERDRVGFPQHF. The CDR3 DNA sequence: TGTGCCAGCAGTGAGCGGGACAGGGTCGGTTTTCCCCAGCATTTT.

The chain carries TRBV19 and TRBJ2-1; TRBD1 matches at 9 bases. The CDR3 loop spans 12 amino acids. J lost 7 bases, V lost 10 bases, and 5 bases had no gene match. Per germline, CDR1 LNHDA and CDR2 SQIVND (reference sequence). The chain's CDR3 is CATIDRGNEQFF. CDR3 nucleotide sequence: TGTGCCACTATAGACAGGGGGAATGAGCAGTTCTTC.

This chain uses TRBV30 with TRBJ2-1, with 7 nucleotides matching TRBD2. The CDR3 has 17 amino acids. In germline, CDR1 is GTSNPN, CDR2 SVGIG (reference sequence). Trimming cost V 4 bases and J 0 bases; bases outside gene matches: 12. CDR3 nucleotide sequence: TGTGCCTGGAACGGGGGGTCGGGGGGTCACTCCTACAATGAGCAGTTCTTC. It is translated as CAWNGGSGGHSYNEQFF.

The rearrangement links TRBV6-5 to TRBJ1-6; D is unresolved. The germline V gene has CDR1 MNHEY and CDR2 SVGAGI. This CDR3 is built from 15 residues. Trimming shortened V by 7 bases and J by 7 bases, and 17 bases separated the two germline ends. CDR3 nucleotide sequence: TGTGCCAGCAAGGAACTGAAGGGAGTGAATTCACCCCTCCACTTT. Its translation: CASKELKGVNSPLHF.

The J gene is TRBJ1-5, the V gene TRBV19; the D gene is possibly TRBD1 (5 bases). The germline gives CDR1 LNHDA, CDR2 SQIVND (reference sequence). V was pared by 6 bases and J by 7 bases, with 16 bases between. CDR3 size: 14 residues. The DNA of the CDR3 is TGTGCCAGTAGAGGTATAGGGGTAAGGCAGCCCCAGCATTTT. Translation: CASRGIGVRQPQHF.

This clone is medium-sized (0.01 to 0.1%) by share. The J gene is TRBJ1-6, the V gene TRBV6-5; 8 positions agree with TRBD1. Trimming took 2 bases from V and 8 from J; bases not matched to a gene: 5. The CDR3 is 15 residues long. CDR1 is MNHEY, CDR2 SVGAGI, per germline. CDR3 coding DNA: TGTGCCAGCAGTTACGGATCAGGGGGCCATTCACCCCTCCACTTT. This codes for CASSYGSGGHSPLHF.

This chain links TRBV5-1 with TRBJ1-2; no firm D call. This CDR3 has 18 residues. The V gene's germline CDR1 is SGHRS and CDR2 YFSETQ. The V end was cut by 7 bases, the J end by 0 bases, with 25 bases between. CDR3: CASPSPNRVHPANYGYTF. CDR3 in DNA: TGCGCCAGCCCATCCCCCAATCGGGTTCACCCCGCTAACTATGGCTACACCTTC.

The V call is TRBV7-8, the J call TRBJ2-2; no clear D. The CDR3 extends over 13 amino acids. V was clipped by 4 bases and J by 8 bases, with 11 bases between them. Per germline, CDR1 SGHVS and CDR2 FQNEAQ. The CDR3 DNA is TGTGCCAGCAGCTCGAGGTTCGGGGGGGAGCTGTTTTTT. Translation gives CASSSRFGGELFF.

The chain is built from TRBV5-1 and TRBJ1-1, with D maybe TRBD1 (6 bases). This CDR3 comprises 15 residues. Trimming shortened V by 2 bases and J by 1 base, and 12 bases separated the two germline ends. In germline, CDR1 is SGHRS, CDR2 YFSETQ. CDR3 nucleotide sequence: TGCGCCAGCAGCTTTACAGGGACTGAGAACACTGAAGCTTTCTTT. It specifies CASSFTGTENTEAFF. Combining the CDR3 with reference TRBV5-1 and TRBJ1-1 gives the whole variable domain KAGVTQTPRYLIKTRGQQVTLSCSPISGHRSVSWYQQTPGQGLQFLFEYFSETQRNKGNFPGRFSGRQFSNSRSEMNVSTLELGDSALYLCASSFTGTENTEAFFGQGTRLTVV.

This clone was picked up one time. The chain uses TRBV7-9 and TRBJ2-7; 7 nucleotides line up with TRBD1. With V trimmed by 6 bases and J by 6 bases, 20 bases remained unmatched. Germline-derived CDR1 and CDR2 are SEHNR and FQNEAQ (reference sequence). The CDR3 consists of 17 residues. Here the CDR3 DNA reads TGTGCCAGCAGACAAGGGGGCGACAGGGATTTCCGCACCGAGCAGTACTTC. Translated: CASRQGGDRDFRTEQYF.

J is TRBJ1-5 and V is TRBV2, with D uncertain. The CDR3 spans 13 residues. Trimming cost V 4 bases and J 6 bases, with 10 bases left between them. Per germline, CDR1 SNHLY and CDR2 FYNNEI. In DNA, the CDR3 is TGTGCCAGCAGTGGGGAGCGATCTCAGCCCCAGCATTTT. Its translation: CASSGERSQPQHF.

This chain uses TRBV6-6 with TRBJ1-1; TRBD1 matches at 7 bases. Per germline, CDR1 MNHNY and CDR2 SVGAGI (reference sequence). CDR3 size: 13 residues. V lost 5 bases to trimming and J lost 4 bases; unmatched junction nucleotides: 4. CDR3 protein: CASSQRQGTEAFF. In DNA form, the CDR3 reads TGTGCCAGCAGTCAGAGACAGGGCACTGAAGCTTTCTTT.

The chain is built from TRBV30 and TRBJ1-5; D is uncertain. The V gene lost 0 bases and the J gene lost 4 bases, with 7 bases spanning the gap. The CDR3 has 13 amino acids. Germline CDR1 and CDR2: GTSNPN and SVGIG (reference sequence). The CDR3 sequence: CAWSVQGNQPQHF. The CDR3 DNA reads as TGTGCCTGGAGTGTACAAGGAAATCAGCCCCAGCATTTT.

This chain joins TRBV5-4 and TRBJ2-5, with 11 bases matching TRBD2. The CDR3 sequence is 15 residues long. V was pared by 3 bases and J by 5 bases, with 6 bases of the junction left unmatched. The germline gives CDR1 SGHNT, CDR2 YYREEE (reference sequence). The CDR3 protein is CASSYSGGAWETQYF. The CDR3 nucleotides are TGTGCCAGCAGCTATAGCGGGGGGGCCTGGGAGACCCAGTACTTC.

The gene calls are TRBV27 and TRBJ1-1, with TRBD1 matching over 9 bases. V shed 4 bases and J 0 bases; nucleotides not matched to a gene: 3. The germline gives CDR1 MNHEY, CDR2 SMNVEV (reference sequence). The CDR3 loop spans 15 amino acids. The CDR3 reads CASSSQGALNTEAFF. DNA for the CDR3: TGTGCCAGCAGTTCACAGGGGGCCTTGAACACTGAAGCTTTCTTT.

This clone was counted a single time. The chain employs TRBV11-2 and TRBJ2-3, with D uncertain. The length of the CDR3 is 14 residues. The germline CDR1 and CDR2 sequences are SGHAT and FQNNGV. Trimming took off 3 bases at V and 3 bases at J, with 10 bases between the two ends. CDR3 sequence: CASSFPTATDTQYF. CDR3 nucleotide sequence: TGTGCCAGCAGCTTCCCGACGGCAACAGATACGCAGTATTTT.

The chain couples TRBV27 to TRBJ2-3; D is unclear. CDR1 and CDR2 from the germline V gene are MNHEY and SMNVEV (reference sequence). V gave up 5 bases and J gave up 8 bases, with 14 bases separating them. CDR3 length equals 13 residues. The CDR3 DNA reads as TGTGCCAGCAGTCTACAGATTTACGCTACGCAGTATTTT. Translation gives CASSLQIYATQYF.

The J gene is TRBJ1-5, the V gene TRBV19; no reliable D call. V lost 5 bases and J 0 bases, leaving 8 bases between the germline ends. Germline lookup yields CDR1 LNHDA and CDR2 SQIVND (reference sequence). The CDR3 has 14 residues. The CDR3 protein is CASSEANSNQPQHF. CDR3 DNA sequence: TGTGCCAGTAGTGAGGCGAATAGCAATCAGCCCCAGCATTTT.

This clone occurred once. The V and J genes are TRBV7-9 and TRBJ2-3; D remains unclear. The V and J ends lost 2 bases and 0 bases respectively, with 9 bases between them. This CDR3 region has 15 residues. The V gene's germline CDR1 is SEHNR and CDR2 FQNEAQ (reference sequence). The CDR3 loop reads CASSLRRSSTDTQYF. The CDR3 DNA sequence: TGTGCCAGCAGCTTACGACGCAGTAGCACAGATACGCAGTATTTT.

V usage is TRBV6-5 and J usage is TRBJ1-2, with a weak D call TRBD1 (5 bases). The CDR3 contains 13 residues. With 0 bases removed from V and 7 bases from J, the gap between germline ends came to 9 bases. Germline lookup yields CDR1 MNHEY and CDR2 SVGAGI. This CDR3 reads CASSYSTGGGYTF. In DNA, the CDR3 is TGTGCCAGCAGTTACTCGACGGGGGGTGGCTACACCTTC.

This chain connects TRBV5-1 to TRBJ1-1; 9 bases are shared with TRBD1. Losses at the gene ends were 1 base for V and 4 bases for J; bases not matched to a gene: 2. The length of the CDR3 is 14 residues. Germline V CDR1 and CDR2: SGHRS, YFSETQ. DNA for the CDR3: TGCGCCAGCAGCTTGTCGACAGGGGGCACTGAAGCTTTCTTT. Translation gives CASSLSTGGTEAFF.

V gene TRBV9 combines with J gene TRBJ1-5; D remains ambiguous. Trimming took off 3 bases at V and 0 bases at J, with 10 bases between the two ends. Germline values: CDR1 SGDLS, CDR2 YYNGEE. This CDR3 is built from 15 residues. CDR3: CASSDTSHSNQPQHF. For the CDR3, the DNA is TGTGCCAGCAGCGACACATCTCATAGCAATCAGCCCCAGCATTTT. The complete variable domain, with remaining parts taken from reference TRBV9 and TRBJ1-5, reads DSGVTQTPKHLITATGQRVTLRCSPRSGDLSVYWYQQSLDQGLQFLIQYYNGEERAKGNILERFSAQQFPDLHSELNLSSLELGDSALYFCASSDTSHSNQPQHFGDGTRLSIL.

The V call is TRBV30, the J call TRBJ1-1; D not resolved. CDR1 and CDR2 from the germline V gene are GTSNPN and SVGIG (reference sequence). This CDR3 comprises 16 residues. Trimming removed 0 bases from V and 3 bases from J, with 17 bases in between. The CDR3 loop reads CAWSVPGNRRDTEAFF. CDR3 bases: TGTGCCTGGAGTGTACCGGGGAATAGGCGGGACACTGAAGCTTTCTTT. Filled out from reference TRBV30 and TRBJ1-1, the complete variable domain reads SQTIHQWPATLVQPVGSPLSLECTVEGTSNPNLYWYRQAAGRGLQLLFYSVGIGQISSEVPQNLSASRPQDRQFILSSKKLLLSDSGFYLCAWSVPGNRRDTEAFFGQGTRLTVV.

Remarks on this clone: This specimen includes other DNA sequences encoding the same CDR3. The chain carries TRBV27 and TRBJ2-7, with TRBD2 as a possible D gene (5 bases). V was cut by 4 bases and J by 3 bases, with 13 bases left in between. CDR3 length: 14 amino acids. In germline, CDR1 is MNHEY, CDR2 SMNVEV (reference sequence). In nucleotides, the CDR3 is TGTGCCAGCAGTTCGAGGAGGATCCTCTACGAGCAGTACTTC. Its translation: CASSSRRILYEQYF.

CDR3: CASSLAEGTDGYTF. The CDR3 DNA reads TGTGCCAGCAGCTTAGCTGAGGGGACGGATGGCTACACCTTC. The genes are TRBV7-6 and TRBJ1-2, with D perhaps TRBD1 (5 bases). V was cut by 0 bases and J by 6 bases, with 11 bases left in between. This CDR3 is 14 amino acids long. In germline, CDR1 is SGHVS, CDR2 FNYEAQ.

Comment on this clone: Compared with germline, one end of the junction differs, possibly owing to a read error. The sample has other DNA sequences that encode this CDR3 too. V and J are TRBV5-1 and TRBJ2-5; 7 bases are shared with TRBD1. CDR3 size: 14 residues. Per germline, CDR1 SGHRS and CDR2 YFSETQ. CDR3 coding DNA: TGTGCCAGCAGCTTGGGACAGATGTCCGAGACCCAGTACTTC. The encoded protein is CASSLGQMSETQYF.

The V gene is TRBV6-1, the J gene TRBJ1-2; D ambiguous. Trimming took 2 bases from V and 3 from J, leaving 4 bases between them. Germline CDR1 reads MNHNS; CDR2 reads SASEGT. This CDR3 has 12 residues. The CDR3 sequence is CASSEQDYGYTF. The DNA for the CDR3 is TGTGCCAGCAGTGAACAGGACTATGGCTACACCTTC.